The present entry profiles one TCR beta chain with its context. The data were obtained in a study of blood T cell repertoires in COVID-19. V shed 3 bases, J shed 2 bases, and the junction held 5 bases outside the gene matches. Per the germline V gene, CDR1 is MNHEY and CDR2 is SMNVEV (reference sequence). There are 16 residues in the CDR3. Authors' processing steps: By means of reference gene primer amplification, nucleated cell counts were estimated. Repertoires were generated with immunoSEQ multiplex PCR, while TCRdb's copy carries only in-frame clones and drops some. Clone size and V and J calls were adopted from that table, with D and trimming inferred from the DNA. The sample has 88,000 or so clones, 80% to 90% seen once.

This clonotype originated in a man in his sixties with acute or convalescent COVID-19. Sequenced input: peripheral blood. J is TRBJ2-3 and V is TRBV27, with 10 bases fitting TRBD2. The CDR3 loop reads CASSFLAGGLTDTQYF. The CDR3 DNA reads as TGTGCCAGCAGTTTTTTAGCGGGGGGACTCACAGATACGCAGTATTTT.